The 5 T cell receptor beta chains listed next were all sequenced from one sample in a study of CD4 and CD8 cells across lung adenocarcinoma regions. TCRdb redid the calling of the PCR reads with MiXCR, one entry per CDR3 protein. The sample includes approximately 24,000 distinct CDR3 sequences, about half of them seen just once. The source material was CD8+ T cells from the center of a lung tumor. The source is a male donor with lung adenocarcinoma. The CD4 and CD8 labels of this study may be unreliable.

This clonotype was counted at least ten times. The chain recombines TRBV6-1 with TRBJ2-7; no clear D gene. The V end lost 1 base, the J end lost 12 bases, and 13 bases lay between the germline ends. CDR3 length: 12 amino acids. The germline V gene has CDR1 MNHNS and CDR2 SASEGT. CDR3 region: CASSEVGAGRYF. CDR3 DNA: TGTGCCAGCAGTGAAGTAGGAGCCGGACGGTACTTC.

The gene calls are TRBV6-1 and TRBJ2-4, with D perhaps TRBD1 (6 bases). The CDR3 is 15 amino acids. With 5 bases removed from V and 8 bases from J, the gap between germline ends came to 19 bases. Germline CDR1 and CDR2: MNHNS and SASEGT. The CDR3 nucleotides read TGTGCCAGCAGTCCCCAGGACAGTGGAGAAGACATTCAGTACTTC. The encoded protein is CASSPQDSGEDIQYF.

This chain links TRBV6-1 with TRBJ2-3; D possibly corresponds to TRBD2 (6 bases). The germline V gene encodes CDR1 MNHNS and CDR2 SASEGT. V lost 0 bases, J lost 14 bases, and 18 bases lay in between. The CDR3 has 14 residues. The CDR3 sequence is CASSEAPGGGALYF. The CDR3 nucleotides read TGTGCCAGCAGTGAAGCCCCGGGTGGAGGGGCGCTGTATTTT.

The sample holds many counts of this clonotype. The chain has TRBV6-2 or TRBV6-3 and TRBJ2-3; TRBD2 agrees at 9 bases. The germline CDR1 and CDR2 sequences are MNHEY and SVGEGT. Trimming at V came to 6 bases and at J to 3 bases, leaving 4 bases not matched to a gene. The CDR3 has 14 amino acids. CDR3 sequence (DNA): TGTGCCAGCAGCCCTAGCGGGACTACAGATACGCAGTATTTT. Translation gives CASSPSGTTDTQYF.

In this sample, this clonotype turned up many times. This chain uses TRBV10-1 with TRBJ2-2, with 8 nucleotides matching TRBD1. Germline V gives CDR1 WNHNN, CDR2 SYGVQD (reference sequence). The CDR3 is made up of 14 amino acids. The junction had 0 bases not matched to a gene; V was cut back by 3 bases and J by 3 bases. Here the CDR3 DNA reads TGCGCCAGCAGTGAACAGGGGGACACCGGGGAGCTGTTTTTT. Amino acid sequence: CASSEQGDTGELFF.